This T cell receptor beta chain was sequenced for a study of blood T cells in healthy people across ages. A second roughly 6 to 11 cycle PCR used barcoded and J-beta primers. TCRdb called the 5' RACE reads again in MiXCR, with one record for every CDR3 protein. The profile shows some 640,000 distinct CDR3 sequences, approximately 30% of them singletons. This CDR3 has 12 residues. V shed 0 bases and J shed 14 bases, with 11 bases lying between them. Looked up from germline, CDR1 is LGHDT and CDR2 is YNNKEL (reference sequence). This clonotype occurred a few times. The specimen was blood. This TCR derives from a woman over 75 in good health. This sequence joins TRBV3-1 and TRBJ2-1; D unclear. The CDR3 region is CASSQDAFFEFF. The CDR3 coding sequence is TGTGCCAGCAGCCAAGATGCGTTTTTCGAGTTCTTC.